This passage covers 13 T cell receptor beta chains from one sample sequenced in a study of cytomegalovirus exposure and HLA in healthy donors. In the PCR, 60 Vbeta and 13 Jbeta primers were used. The data were produced by immunoSEQ multiplex PCR, yet TCRdb's version contains in-frame clones alone and is incomplete. This table holds 200,000 or so clones, approximately 78% found once. The sample taken for sequencing was PBMCs. The source is a male donor in good health and CMV-seronegative.

This chain joins TRBV4-2 and TRBJ2-5; no firm D call. The CDR3 runs 14 residues. In germline, CDR1 is LGHNA, CDR2 YNFKEQ. The germline V and J ends were trimmed by 0 bases and 5 bases, with 10 bases remaining between them. CDR3 DNA: TGTGCCAGCAGCCAAGATCGGAGTTCCGAGACCCAGTACTTC. This gives the protein CASSQDRSSETQYF.

V and J are TRBV28 and TRBJ2-7; D possibly corresponds to TRBD2 (6 bases). The germline V gene encodes CDR1 MDHEN and CDR2 SYDVKM. V shed 3 bases and J shed 2 bases, with 11 bases lying between them. The CDR3 totals 14 residues. The CDR3 sequence: CASSLEGGPYEQYF. The CDR3 region has the DNA TGTGCCAGCAGTTTGGAGGGAGGTCCCTACGAGCAGTACTTC.

This rearrangement joins TRBV28 to TRBJ1-1; D remains unclear. Trimming took 7 bases from V and 0 from J, leaving 18 bases between them. The CDR3 totals 16 residues. The germline V gene has CDR1 MDHEN and CDR2 SYDVKM. The CDR3 is CASTFPLSEVNTEAFF. The DNA of the CDR3 is TGTGCCAGCACTTTCCCTCTGTCCGAGGTGAACACTGAAGCTTTCTTT.

The J gene is TRBJ2-3, the V gene TRBV19, with 8 bases identical to TRBD1. The CDR3 has 16 residues. Germline CDR1 is LNHDA and CDR2 is SQIVND (reference sequence). Trimming at V came to 5 bases and at J to 0 bases, leaving 7 bases not matched to a gene. CDR3 in amino acids: CASSPQTGDSTDTQYF. CDR3 bases: TGTGCCAGTAGTCCGCAGACAGGGGATAGCACAGATACGCAGTATTTT.

J is TRBJ2-2 and V is TRBV9; weak D call: TRBD2 (6 bases). V was clipped by 1 base and J by 6 bases, with 16 bases between them. Germline assignment: CDR1 SGDLS and CDR2 YYNGEE. The CDR3 spans 16 residues. The CDR3 DNA follows: TGTGCCAGCAGCGTAAGACGGGGGACCGGGGCCGGGGAGCTGTTTTTT. As protein: CASSVRRGTGAGELFF.

This chain uses TRBV19 with TRBJ1-3; D is possibly TRBD1 (5 bases). Per the germline V gene, CDR1 is LNHDA and CDR2 is SQIVND (reference sequence). V was clipped by 6 bases and J by 0 bases, with 15 bases between them. The CDR3 is made up of 16 amino acids. The CDR3 coding sequence is TGTGCCAGTAGGGACCCGAGGGGAGGCTCTGGAAACACCATATATTTT. It codes for CASRDPRGGSGNTIYF.

The chain couples TRBV28 to TRBJ1-5; the D is unclear. The V end lost 1 base, the J end lost 4 bases, and 8 bases lay between the germline ends. This CDR3 is 14 amino acids long. Germline lookup yields CDR1 MDHEN and CDR2 SYDVKM. CDR3 DNA sequence: TGTGCCAGCAGTTTATCCCACGGGAATCAGCCCCAGCATTTT. Translation: CASSLSHGNQPQHF.

As regards this clone: Other DNA sequences from this sample encode an identical CDR3 as well. The chain uses TRBV5-4 and TRBJ2-7; 8 bases are a match to TRBD2. Germline V gene lookup returns CDR1 SGHNT and CDR2 YYREEE (reference sequence). The CDR3 has 14 amino acids. J gave up 4 bases and V 2 bases, and 5 bases lay outside the gene matches. The CDR3 sequence: CASSLAGEGYEQYF. The CDR3 DNA sequence: TGTGCCAGCAGCTTAGCGGGAGAGGGGTACGAGCAGTACTTC.

This chain connects TRBV5-1 to TRBJ1-4, with D tentatively TRBD1 (6 bases). CDR1 and CDR2 from the germline V gene are SGHRS and YFSETQ. CDR3 size: 13 residues. Trimming removed 5 bases from V and 6 bases from J, with 11 bases in between. CDR3 sequence (DNA): TGCGCCAGCAGGACAGGTCCGGATGAAAAACTGTTTTTT. This codes for CASRTGPDEKLFF.

The gene calls are TRBV29-1 and TRBJ2-1, with 15 bases aligning to TRBD2. Germline assignment: CDR1 SQVTM and CDR2 ANQGSEA. V lost 3 bases and J lost 7; bases outside the gene matches: 7. The CDR3 is 16 amino acids. CDR3 nucleotide sequence: TGCAGCGTTGATAGGACTAGCGGGAGGGCCGGAAATGAGCAGTTCTTC. Translating gives CSVDRTSGRAGNEQFF.

This clone has just one count. The genes are TRBV30 and TRBJ2-1; no clear D. The germline CDR1 and CDR2 sequences are GTSNPN and SVGIG (reference sequence). The length of the CDR3 is 12 residues. V was shortened by 0 bases and J by 7 bases, with 7 bases between the two germline ends. CDR3 loop: CAWSVRANEQFF. CDR3 sequence (DNA): TGTGCCTGGAGTGTACGAGCTAATGAGCAGTTCTTC. The complete variable domain, with remaining parts taken from reference TRBV30 and TRBJ2-1, reads SQTIHQWPATLVQPVGSPLSLECTVEGTSNPNLYWYRQAAGRGLQLLFYSVGIGQISSEVPQNLSASRPQDRQFILSSKKLLLSDSGFYLCAWSVRANEQFFGPGTRLTVL.

The chain is built from TRBV20-1 and TRBJ1-2; D perhaps matches TRBD1 (6 bases). The CDR3 contains 11 residues. Per the germline V gene, CDR1 is DFQATT and CDR2 is SNEGSKA (reference sequence). V was pared by 3 bases and J by 6 bases, with 8 bases between. The CDR3 spells CSASQGNGYTF. As DNA, the CDR3 is TGCAGTGCTAGCCAGGGGAATGGCTACACCTTC.

The rearrangement joins TRBV9 to TRBJ1-1; D is uncertain. CDR3 length: 15 residues. Looked up from germline, CDR1 is SGDLS and CDR2 is YYNGEE. Trimming removed 0 bases at V and 5 bases at J, with 14 bases between. The CDR3, as DNA: TGTGCCAGCAGCGTAGTGCCAGCCGGAGAGACTGAAGCTTTCTTT. This encodes CASSVVPAGETEAFF. Drawing the rest from reference TRBV9 and TRBJ1-1, the complete variable domain is DSGVTQTPKHLITATGQRVTLRCSPRSGDLSVYWYQQSLDQGLQFLIQYYNGEERAKGNILERFSAQQFPDLHSELNLSSLELGDSALYFCASSVVPAGETEAFFGQGTRLTVV.